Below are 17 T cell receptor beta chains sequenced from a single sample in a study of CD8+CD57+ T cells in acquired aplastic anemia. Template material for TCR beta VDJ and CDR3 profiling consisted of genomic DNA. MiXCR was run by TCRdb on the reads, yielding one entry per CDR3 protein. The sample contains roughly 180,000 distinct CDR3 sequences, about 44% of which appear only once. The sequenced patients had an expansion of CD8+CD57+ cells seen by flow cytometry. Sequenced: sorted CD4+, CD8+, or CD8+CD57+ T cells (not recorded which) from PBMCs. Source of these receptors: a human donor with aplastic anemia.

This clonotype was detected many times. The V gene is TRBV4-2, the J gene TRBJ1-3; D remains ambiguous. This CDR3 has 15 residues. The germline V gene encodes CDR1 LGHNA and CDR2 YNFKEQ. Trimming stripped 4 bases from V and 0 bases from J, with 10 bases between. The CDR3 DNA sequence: TGTGCCAGCAGCCCCGGGCCGAACTCTGGAAACACCATATATTTT. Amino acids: CASSPGPNSGNTIYF.

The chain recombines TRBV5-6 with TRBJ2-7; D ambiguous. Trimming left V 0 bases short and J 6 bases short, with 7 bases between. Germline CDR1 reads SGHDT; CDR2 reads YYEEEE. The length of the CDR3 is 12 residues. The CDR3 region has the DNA TGTGCCAGCAGCTTGGCCCTACGCGAGCAGTACTTC. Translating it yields CASSLALREQYF.

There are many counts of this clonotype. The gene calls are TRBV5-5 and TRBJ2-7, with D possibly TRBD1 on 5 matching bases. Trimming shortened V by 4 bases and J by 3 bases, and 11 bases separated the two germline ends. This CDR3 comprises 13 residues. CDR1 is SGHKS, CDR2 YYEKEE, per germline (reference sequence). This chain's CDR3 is CASSLGDFYEQYF. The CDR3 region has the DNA TGTGCCAGCAGCCTAGGGGATTTCTACGAGCAGTACTTC.

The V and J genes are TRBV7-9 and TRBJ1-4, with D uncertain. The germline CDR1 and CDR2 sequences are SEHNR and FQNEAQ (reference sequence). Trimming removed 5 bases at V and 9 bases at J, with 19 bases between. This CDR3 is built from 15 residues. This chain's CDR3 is CASSPAHQGKQKLFF. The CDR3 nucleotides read TGTGCCAGCAGCCCGGCACACCAAGGGAAGCAAAAACTGTTTTTT.

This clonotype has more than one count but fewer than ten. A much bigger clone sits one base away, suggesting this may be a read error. Here the CDR3 reads CASSTDSNQPQHF. In DNA form, the CDR3 reads TGTGCCAGCAGTACCGATAGCAATCAGCCCCAGCATTTT. This sequence joins TRBV2 and TRBJ1-5, with no clear D. V was trimmed by 5 bases and J by 0 bases, leaving 5 bases between them. Per germline, CDR1 SNHLY and CDR2 FYNNEI. CDR3 size: 13 residues.

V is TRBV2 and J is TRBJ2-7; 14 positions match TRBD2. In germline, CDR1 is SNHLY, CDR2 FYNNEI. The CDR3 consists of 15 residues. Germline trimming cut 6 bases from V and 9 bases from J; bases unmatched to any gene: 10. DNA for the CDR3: TGTGCCAGCAGCGCAACGGGACTAGCGGGAGTCGGGCAGTACTTC. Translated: CASSATGLAGVGQYF.

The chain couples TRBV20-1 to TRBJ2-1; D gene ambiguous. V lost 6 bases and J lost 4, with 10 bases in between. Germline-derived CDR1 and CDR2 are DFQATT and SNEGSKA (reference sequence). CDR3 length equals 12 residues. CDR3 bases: TGCAGTGCCAGCAGCCTTTACAATGAGCAGTTCTTC. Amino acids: CSASSLYNEQFF.

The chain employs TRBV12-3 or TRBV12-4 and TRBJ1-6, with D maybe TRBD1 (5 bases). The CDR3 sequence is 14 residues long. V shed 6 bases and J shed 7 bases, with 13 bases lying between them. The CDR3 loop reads CASRLWRGNSPLHF. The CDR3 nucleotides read TGTGCCAGCAGACTCTGGAGGGGAAATTCACCCCTCCACTTT.

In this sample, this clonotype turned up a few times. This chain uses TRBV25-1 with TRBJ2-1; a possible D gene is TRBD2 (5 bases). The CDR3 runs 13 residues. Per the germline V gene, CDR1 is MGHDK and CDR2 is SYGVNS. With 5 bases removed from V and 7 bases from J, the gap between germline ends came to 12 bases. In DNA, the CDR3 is TGTGCCAGCAGTCCGGACCCGGGGAATGAGCAGTTCTTC. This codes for CASSPDPGNEQFF.

CDR3 loop: CASSEFGNSPLHF. Here the CDR3 DNA reads TGTGCCAGCAGTGAATTTGGTAATTCACCCCTCCACTTT. The chain combines TRBV25-1 with TRBJ1-6; D remains ambiguous. Trimming stripped 1 base from V and 6 bases from J, with 4 bases between. The length of the CDR3 is 13 residues. Germline CDR1 MGHDK, CDR2 SYGVNS. The variable domain in full, with the rest retrieved from reference TRBV25-1 and TRBJ1-6, is EADIYQTPRYLVIGTGKKITLECSQTMGHDKMYWYQQDPGMELHLIHYSYGVNSTEKGDLSSESTVSRIRTEHFPLTLESARPSHTSQYLCASSEFGNSPLHFGNGTRLTVT.

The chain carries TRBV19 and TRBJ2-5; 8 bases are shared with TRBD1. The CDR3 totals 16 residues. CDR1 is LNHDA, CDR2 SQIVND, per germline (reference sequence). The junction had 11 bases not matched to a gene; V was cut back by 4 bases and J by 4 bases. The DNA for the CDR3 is TGTGCCAGTAGTACCCAAGACAGGGGAATAGGAGAGACCCAGTACTTC. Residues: CASSTQDRGIGETQYF.

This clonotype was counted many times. CDR3 sequence: CASSLIGQVGVMETQYF. The CDR3 DNA reads TGCGCCAGCAGCTTAATCGGTCAGGTAGGGGTGATGGAGACCCAGTACTTC. V and J are TRBV5-1 and TRBJ2-5; a weak D match, TRBD1 (5 bases). CDR3 length: 17 residues. The V gene lost 2 bases and the J gene lost 5 bases, with 22 bases spanning the gap. Germline values: CDR1 SGHRS, CDR2 YFSETQ.

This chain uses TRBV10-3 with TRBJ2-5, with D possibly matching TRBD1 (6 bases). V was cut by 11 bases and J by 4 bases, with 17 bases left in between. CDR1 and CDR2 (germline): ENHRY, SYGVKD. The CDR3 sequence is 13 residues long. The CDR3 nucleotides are TGTGCCGCCTCACAGGGTCGGTTAGAGACCCAGTACTTC. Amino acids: CAASQGRLETQYF.

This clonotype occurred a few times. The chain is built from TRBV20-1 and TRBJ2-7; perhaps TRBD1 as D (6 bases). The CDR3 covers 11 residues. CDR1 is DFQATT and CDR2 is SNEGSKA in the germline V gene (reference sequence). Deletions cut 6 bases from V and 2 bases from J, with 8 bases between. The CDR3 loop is CSARTAYEQYF. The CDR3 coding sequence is TGCAGTGCACGGACAGCCTACGAGCAGTACTTC.

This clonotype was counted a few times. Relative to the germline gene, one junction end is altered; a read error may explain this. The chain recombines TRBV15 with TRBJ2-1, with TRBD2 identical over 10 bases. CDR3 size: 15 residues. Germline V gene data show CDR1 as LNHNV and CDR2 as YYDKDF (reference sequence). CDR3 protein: CATSRDSGGYNEQFF. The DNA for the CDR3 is TGTGCCACCAGCAGAGATAGCGGGGGGTACAACGAGCAGTTCTTC.

The CDR3 nucleotides read TGCAGCGTTGAAGCCTACGGACGGCAGAACACTGAAGCTTTCTTT. This translates into CSVEAYGRQNTEAFF. V gene TRBV29-1 combines with J gene TRBJ1-1; D is undetermined. CDR1 and CDR2 from the germline V gene are SQVTM and ANQGSEA. The CDR3 runs 15 residues. The V gene lost 1 base and the J gene lost 1 base, with 13 bases spanning the gap.

CDR3 protein: CSVERTSGSYEQFF. The CDR3 bases are TGCAGCGTTGAAAGGACTAGCGGGAGCTATGAGCAGTTCTTC. J is TRBJ2-1 and V is TRBV29-1, with TRBD2 identical over 13 bases. V shed 2 bases, J shed 8 bases, and the junction held 3 bases outside the gene matches. Per the germline V gene, CDR1 is SQVTM and CDR2 is ANQGSEA. The CDR3 runs 14 residues.